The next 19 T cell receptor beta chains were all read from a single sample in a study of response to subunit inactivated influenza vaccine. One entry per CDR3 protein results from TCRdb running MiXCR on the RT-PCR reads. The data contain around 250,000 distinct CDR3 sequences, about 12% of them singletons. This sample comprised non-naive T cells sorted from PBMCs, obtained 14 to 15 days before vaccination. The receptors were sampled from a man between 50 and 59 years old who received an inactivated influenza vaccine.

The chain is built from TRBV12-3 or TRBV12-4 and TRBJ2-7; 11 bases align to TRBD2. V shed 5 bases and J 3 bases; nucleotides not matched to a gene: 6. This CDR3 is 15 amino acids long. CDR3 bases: TGTGCCAGCAGTATTAGCGGGGGGGCCTTCTACGAGCAGTACTTC. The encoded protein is CASSISGGAFYEQYF.

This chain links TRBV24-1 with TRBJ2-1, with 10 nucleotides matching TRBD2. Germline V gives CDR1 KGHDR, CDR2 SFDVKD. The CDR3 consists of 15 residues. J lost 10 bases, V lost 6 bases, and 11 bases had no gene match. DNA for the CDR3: TGTGCCACCAGTTCTTCCCCTTCTAGCGGGGGAGAGCAGTTCTTC. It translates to CATSSSPSSGGEQFF.

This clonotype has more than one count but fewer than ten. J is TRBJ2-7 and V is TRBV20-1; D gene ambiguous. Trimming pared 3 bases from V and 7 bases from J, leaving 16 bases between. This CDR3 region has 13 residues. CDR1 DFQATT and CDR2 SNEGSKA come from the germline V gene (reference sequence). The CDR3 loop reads CSASSPRAGEQYF. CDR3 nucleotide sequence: TGCAGTGCTAGCTCACCCCGGGCTGGGGAGCAGTACTTC.

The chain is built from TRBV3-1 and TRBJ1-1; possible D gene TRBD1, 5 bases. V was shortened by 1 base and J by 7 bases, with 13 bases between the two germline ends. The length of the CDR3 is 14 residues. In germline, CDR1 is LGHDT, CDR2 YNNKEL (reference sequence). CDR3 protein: CASSQGPGTNEAFF. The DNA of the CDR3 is TGTGCCAGCAGCCAAGGTCCAGGGACCAATGAAGCTTTCTTT.

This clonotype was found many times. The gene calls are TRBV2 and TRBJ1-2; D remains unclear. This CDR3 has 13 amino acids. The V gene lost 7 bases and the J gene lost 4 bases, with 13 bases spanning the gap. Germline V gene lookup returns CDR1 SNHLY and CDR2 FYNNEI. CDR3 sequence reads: CASTEGGGYGYTF. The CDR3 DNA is TGTGCCAGCACCGAGGGAGGAGGCTATGGCTACACCTTC.

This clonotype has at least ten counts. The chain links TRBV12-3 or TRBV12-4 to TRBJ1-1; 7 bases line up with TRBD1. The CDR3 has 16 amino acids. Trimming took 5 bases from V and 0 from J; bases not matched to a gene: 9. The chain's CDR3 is CASSQGGAGLNTEAFF. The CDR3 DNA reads TGTGCCAGCAGTCAAGGGGGCGCAGGACTGAACACTGAAGCTTTCTTT.

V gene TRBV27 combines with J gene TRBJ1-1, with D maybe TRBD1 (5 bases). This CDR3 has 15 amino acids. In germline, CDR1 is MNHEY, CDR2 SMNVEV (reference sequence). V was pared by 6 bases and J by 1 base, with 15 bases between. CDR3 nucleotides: TGTGCCAGCAGCTCGATGGGACCCAGGAACACTGAAGCTTTCTTT. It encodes CASSSMGPRNTEAFF.

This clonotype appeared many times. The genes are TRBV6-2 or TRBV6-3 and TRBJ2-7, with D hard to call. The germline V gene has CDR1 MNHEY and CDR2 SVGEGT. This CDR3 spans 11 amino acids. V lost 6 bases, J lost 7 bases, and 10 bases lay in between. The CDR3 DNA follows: TGTGCCAGCAGCTACCCTGAGGAGCAGTACTTC. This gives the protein CASSYPEEQYF.

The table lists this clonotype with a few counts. The CDR3 region has the DNA TGTGCCAGCACCCGATTCAACACTGAAGCTTTCTTT. Translated, it gives CASTRFNTEAFF. J is TRBJ1-1 and V is TRBV28; D unresolved. V was cut by 7 bases and J by 2 bases, with 8 bases left in between. The CDR3 spans 12 residues. Germline V lookup: CDR1 MDHEN, CDR2 SYDVKM.

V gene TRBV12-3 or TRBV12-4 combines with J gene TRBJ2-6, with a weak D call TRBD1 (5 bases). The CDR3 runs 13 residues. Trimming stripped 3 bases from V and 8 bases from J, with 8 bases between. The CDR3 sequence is CASSFQGTNVLTF. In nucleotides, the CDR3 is TGTGCCAGCAGTTTCCAGGGAACCAACGTCCTGACTTTC.

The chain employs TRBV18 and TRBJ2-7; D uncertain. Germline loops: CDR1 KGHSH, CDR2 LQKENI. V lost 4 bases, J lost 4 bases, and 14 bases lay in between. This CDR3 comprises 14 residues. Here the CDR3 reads CASSRVLSVYEQYF. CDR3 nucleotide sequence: TGTGCCAGCTCACGGGTTCTTTCGGTTTACGAGCAGTACTTC.

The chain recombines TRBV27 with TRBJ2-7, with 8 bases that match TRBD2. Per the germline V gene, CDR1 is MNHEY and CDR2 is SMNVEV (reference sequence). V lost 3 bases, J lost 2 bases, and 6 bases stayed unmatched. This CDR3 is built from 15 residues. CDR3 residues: CASSFSAGGAYEQYF. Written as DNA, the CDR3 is TGTGCCAGCAGTTTTTCTGCGGGAGGCGCCTACGAGCAGTACTTC.

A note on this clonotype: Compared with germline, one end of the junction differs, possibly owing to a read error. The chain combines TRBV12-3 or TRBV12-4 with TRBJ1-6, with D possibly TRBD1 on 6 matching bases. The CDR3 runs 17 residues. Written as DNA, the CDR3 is TGTGCCAGCAGTCCAATACAGGGCGAGCGGTGGAATTCACCCCTCCATTTT. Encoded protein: CASSPIQGERWNSPLHF.

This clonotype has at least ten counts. In nucleotides, the CDR3 is TGTGCCAGCAGTCAGGGACTATCCGATCTGAACACTGAAGCTTTCTTT. It encodes CASSQGLSDLNTEAFF. The chain joins TRBV27 to TRBJ1-1, with D tentatively TRBD1 (5 bases). Trimming cost V 5 bases and J 0 bases, with 16 bases left between them. The germline V gene has CDR1 MNHEY and CDR2 SMNVEV (reference sequence). This CDR3 has 16 amino acids.

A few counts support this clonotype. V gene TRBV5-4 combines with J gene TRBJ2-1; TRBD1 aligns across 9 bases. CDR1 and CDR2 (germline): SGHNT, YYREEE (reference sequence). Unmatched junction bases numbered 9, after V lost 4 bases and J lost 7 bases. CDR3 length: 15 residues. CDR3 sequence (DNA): TGTGCCAGCAGCCCCCGGGACAGGGATAGGAATGAGCAGTTCTTC. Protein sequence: CASSPRDRDRNEQFF.

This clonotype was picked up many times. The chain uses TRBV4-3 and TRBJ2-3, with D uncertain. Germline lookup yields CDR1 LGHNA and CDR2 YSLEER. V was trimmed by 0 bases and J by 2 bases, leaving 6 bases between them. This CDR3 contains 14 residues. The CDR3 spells CASSQDRLTDTQYF. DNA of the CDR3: TGCGCCAGCAGCCAAGATAGACTCACAGATACGCAGTATTTT.

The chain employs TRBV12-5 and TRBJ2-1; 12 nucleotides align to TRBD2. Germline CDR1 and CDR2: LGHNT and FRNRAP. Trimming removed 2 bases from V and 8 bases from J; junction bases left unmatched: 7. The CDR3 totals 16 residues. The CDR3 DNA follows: TGTGCTAGTGGTTTGAAGACTAGCGGGAGAAGACATGAGCAGTTCTTC. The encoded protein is CASGLKTSGRRHEQFF.

This CDR3 reads CSAHPDGSYEQYF. The DNA of the CDR3 is TGCAGCGCACACCCGGACGGATCCTACGAGCAGTACTTC. The chain joins TRBV29-1 to TRBJ2-7; D uncertain. Trimming shortened V by 7 bases and J by 1 base, and 14 bases separated the two germline ends. Germline CDR1 reads SQVTM; CDR2 reads ANQGSEA. The CDR3 contains 13 residues.

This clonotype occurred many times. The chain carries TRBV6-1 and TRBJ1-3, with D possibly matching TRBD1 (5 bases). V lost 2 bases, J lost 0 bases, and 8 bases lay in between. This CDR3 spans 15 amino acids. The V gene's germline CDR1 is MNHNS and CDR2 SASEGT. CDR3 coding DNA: TGTGCCAGCAGTGAACAGGGTAGCTCTGGAAACACCATATATTTT. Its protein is CASSEQGSSGNTIYF.